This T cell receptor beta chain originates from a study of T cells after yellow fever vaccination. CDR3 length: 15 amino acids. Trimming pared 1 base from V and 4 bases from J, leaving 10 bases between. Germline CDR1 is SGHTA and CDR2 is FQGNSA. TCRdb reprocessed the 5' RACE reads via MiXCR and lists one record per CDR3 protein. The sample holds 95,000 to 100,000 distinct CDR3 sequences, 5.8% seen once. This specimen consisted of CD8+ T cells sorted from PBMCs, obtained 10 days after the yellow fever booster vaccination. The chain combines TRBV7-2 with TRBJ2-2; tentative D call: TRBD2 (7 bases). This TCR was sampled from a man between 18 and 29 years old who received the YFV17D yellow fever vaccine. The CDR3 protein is CASSLERGGTGELFF. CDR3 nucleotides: TGTGCCAGCAGCTTAGAAAGGGGGGGCACCGGGGAGCTGTTTTTT.